This T cell receptor beta chain originates from a study of blood T cell repertoires in COVID-19. Study overall: The United States, Italy and Spain provided the acute and convalescent COVID-19 samples. The analysed material was cDNA or gDNA that came from T cells, B-cell-depleted T cells, or PBMCs.

Per the original methods: Reference gene primer amplification yielded estimated nucleated cell counts. Sequencing was performed with immunoSEQ multiplex PCR; in TCRdb, only in-frame clones are kept and a portion is missing. V, J and clone size reflect that table, while D and trimming were determined from the DNA. Of roughly 400,000 clones detected, 89% appear once; the ten largest clones hold 1.7%. V gave up 6 bases and J gave up 9 bases, with 17 bases separating them. Germline CDR1 is SNHLY and CDR2 is FYNNEI. The CDR3 is 13 residues long. Cohorts were based on clinical histories the participants reported.

The chain couples TRBV2 to TRBJ1-1; D unresolved. The receptor's source is a young woman who had recovered from COVID-19. Sequenced sample: PBMCs or T cells enriched from blood (not recorded which). The CDR3 sequence: CASREREGTKAFF. As DNA, the CDR3 is TGTGCCAGCAGGGAAAGAGAGGGAACTAAAGCTTTCTTT.